This TCR beta chain came from a study of metastatic and nonmetastatic thyroid tumors. Study-level points and caveats: Malignant thyroid tumors reportedly exceeded benign nodules significantly in TCR beta diversity, with the difference appearing in blood and tumor.

This clone was picked up many times. Its antigen is not identified. TCRdb ran MiXCR on the PCR reads. The sample yields about 70,000 clones, less than 20% seen once. The CDR3 has 19 amino acids. J lost 0 bases, V lost 0 bases, and 10 bases had no gene match. Germline V gene lookup returns CDR1 MNHEY and CDR2 SMNVEV (reference sequence). Every patient underwent thyroid surgery untreated. The J gene is TRBJ2-1, the V gene TRBV27, with 8 bases fitting TRBD1. The sequence was obtained from a female donor with papillary thyroid cancer or a benign thyroid nodule (not recorded which). Some clones in this sample may be carry-over from other donors' samples. Input material: blood. The CDR3 is CASSLSLRRGLSSYNEQFF. The CDR3 nucleotides read TGTGCCAGCAGTTTATCCCTACGCAGGGGGCTGAGCTCCTACAATGAGCAGTTCTTC.